This TCR beta chain was captured by sequencing in a study of blood T cells in healthy people across ages. A sample-barcoded 5' primer and a J-beta primer mix were used in a second PCR of about 7 to 12 cycles. TCRdb ran MiXCR on the 5' RACE reads and lists one entry per CDR3 protein. The table includes some 790,000 distinct CDR3 sequences, more than 25% detected once. This clonotype was counted at least ten times. Its antigen is currently unknown. General observations from the study: The CMV status of each donor remained undetermined, and this could have confounded shifts in expanded clonotypes.

The CDR3 is 14 residues long. V shed 4 bases, J shed 6 bases, and the junction held 7 bases outside the gene matches. Germline V gene lookup returns CDR1 SGHRS and CDR2 YFSETQ. J is TRBJ2-5 and V is TRBV5-1; TRBD1 matches 9 bases. Sequenced input: blood. The clonotype originates from a woman aged 80 or older in good health. The CDR3 region has the DNA TGCGCCAGCAGCCCCTGGACAGGGGAAAAGACCCAGTACTTC. This gives the protein CASSPWTGEKTQYF.